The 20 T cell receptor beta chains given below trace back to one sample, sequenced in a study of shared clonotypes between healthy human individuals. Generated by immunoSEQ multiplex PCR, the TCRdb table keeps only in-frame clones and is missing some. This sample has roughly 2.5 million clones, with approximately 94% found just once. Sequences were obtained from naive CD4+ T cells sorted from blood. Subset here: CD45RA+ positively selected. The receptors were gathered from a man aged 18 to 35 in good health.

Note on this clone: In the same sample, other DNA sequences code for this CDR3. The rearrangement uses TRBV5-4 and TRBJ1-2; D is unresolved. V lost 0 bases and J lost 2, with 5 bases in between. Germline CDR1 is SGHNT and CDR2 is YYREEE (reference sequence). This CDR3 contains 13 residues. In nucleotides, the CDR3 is TGTGCCAGCAGCTTGGCGGGAAACTATGGCTACACCTTC. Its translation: CASSLAGNYGYTF.

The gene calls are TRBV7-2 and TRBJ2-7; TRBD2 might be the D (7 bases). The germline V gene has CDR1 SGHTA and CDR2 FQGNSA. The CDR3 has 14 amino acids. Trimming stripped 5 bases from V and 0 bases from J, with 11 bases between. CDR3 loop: CASSGGGSSYEQYF. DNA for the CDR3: TGTGCCAGCAGCGGGGGCGGGAGCTCCTACGAGCAGTACTTC.

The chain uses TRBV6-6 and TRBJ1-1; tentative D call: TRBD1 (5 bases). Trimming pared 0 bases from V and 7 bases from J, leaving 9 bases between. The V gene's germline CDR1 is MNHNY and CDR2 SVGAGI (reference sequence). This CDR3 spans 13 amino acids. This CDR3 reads CASSYSRGFEAFF. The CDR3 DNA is TGTGCCAGCAGTTACTCTCGGGGGTTTGAAGCTTTCTTT.

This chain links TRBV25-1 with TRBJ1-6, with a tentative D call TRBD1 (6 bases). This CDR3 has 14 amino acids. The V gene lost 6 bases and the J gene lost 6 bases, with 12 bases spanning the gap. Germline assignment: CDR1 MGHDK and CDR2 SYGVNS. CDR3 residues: CASRLGQINSPLHF. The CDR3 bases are TGTGCCAGCAGGCTAGGACAGATTAATTCACCCCTCCACTTT.

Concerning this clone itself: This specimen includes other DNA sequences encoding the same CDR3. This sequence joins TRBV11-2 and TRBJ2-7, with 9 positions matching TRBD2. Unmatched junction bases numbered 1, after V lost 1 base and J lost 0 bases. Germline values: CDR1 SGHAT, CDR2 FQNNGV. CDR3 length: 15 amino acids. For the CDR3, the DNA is TGTGCCAGCAGCTTAGTAGCGGGAGCCTCCTACGAGCAGTACTTC. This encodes CASSLVAGASYEQYF.

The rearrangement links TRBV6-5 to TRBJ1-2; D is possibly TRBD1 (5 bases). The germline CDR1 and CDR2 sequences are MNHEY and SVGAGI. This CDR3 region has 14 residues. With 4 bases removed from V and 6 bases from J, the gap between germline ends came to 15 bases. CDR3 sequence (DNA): TGTGCCAGCAGTTCTCCCGGCAGGGTCCATGGCTACACCTTC. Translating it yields CASSSPGRVHGYTF.

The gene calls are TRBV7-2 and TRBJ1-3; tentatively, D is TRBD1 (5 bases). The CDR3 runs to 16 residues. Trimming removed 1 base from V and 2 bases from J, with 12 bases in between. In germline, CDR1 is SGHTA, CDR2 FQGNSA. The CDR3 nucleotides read TGTGCCAGCAGCTTAGAACCAGGGCGCGCTGGAAACACCATATATTTT. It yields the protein CASSLEPGRAGNTIYF.

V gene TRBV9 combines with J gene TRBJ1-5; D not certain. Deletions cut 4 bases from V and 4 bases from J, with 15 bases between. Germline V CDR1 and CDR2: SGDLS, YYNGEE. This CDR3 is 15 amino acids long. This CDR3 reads CASSFTAPLNQPQHF. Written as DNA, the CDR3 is TGTGCCAGCAGCTTTACAGCTCCCCTTAATCAGCCCCAGCATTTT.

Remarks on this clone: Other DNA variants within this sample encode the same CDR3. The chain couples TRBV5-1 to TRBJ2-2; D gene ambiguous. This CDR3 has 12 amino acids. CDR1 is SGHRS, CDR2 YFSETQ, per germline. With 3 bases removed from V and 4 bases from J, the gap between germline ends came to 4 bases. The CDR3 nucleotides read TGCGCCAGCAGCTCCGCCACCGGGGAGCTGTTTTTT. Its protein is CASSSATGELFF.

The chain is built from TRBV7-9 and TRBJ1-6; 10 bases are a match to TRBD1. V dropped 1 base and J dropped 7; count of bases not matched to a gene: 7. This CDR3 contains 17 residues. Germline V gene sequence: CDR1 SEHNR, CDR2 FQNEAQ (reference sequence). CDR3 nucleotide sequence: TGTGCCAGCAGCTTAGTGTGGGACAGGGGAAGCAATTCACCCCTCCACTTT. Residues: CASSLVWDRGSNSPLHF.

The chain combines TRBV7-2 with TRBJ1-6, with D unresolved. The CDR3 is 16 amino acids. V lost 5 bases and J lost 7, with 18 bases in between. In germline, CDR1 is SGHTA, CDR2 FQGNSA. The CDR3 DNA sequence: TGTGCCAGCAGCCCGGCAGCTAAAGCCCGAAATTCACCCCTCCACTTT. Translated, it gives CASSPAAKARNSPLHF.

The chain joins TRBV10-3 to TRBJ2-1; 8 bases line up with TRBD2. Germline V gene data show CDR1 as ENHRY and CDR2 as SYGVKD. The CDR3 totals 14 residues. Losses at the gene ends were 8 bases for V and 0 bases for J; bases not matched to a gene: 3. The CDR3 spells CAIGSGSSYNEQFF. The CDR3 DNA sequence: TGTGCCATCGGGAGCGGGAGCTCCTACAATGAGCAGTTCTTC.

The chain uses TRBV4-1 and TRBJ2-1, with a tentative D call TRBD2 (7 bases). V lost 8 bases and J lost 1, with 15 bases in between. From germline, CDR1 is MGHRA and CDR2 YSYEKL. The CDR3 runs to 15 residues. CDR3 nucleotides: TGCGCCAGCGACCGGGGGCGGGGGTCCTACAATGAGCAGTTCTTC. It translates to CASDRGRGSYNEQFF.

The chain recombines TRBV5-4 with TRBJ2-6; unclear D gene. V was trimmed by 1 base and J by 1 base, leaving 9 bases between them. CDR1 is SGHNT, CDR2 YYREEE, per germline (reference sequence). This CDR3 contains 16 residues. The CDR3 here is CASSLPPGSGANVLTF. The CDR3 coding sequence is TGTGCCAGCAGCTTGCCTCCCGGTTCTGGGGCCAACGTCCTGACTTTC.

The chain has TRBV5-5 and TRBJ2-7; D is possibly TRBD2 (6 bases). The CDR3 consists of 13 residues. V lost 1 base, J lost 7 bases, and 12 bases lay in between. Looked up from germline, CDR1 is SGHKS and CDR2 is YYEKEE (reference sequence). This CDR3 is CASSLRTAGEQYF. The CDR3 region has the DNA TGTGCCAGCAGCTTGAGGACGGCGGGGGAGCAGTACTTC.

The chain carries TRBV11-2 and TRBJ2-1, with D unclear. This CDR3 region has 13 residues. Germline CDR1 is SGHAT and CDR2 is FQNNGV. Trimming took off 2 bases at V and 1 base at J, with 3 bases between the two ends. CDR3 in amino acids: CASSLYSYNEQFF. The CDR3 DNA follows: TGTGCCAGCAGCTTATATTCCTACAATGAGCAGTTCTTC.

The CDR3: CASSLFTGAEAFF. The DNA for the CDR3 is TGTGCCAGCAGCTTATTTACTGGAGCTGAAGCTTTCTTT. The rearrangement uses TRBV11-3 and TRBJ1-1, with D unresolved. The CDR3 is 13 residues long. With 2 bases removed from V and 6 bases from J, the gap between germline ends came to 10 bases. Germline V CDR1 and CDR2: SGHNT, YENEEA.

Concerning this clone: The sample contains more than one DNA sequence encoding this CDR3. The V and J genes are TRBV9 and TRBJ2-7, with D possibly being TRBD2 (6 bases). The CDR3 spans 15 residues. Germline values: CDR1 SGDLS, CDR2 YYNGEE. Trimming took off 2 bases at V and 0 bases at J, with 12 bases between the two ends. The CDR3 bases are TGTGCCAGCAGCGTGGGGGGTCAGAGCTCCTACGAGCAGTACTTC. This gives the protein CASSVGGQSSYEQYF.

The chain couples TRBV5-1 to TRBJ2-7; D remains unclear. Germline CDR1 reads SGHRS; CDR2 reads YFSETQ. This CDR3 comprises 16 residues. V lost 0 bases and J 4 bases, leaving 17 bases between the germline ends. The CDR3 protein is CASSLAPRQSPYEQYF. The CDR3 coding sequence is TGCGCCAGCAGCTTGGCCCCCCGGCAGAGTCCTTACGAGCAGTACTTC.

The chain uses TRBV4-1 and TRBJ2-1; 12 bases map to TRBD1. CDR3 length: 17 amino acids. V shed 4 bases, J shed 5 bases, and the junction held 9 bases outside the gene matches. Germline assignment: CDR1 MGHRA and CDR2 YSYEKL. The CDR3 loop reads CASSRNRGQGADNEQFF. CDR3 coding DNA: TGCGCCAGCAGCCGGAACCGGGGACAGGGGGCGGACAATGAGCAGTTCTTC.